This T cell receptor beta chain was sequenced in a study of blood T cells in healthy people across ages. The wider study: Every two T cells gave about one barcoded beta molecule via template switching.

General study findings and limits: Using unsorted PBMCs precluded a conclusive naive versus antigen-experienced comparison. CMV status of donors was not determined, possibly confounding expanded clonotype changes.

Then a second PCR, running roughly 7 to 12 cycles, was carried out with a sample-barcoded 5' primer and a J-beta primer mix. TCRdb reanalysed the 5' RACE reads using MiXCR and keeps one entry per CDR3 protein. The sample includes about 1,000,000 distinct CDR3 sequences, under 45% of them seen just once. This clonotype appeared a single time. Its antigen is unidentified. Each sample had at least 6 million PBMCs isolated. V was pared by 2 bases and J by 0 bases, with 7 bases of the junction left unmatched. The CDR3 spans 16 residues. Germline CDR1 reads MNHEY; CDR2 reads SVGEGT. This clonotype was sampled from a woman aged 60 to 75 in good health. The specimen was blood. The chain has TRBV6-2 or TRBV6-3 and TRBJ2-7; TRBD2 matches 7 bases. In nucleotides, the CDR3 is TGTGCCAGCAGTTACCTACTAGGGAGGGACTCCTACGAGCAGTACTTC. It codes for CASSYLLGRDSYEQYF.